This entry features one TCR beta chain sequence. Trimming took 1 base from V and 3 from J, leaving 10 bases between them. CDR1 and CDR2 (germline): SGHVS, FNYEAQ. This CDR3 contains 15 residues. Library construction for TCR beta used iRepertoire HTBI primers and Arm-PCR of CDR3 regions. One entry per CDR3 protein, called by TCRdb with MiXCR from the multiplex PCR reads. The table has around 500,000 distinct CDR3 sequences, under 25% seen once; the top ten hold 7.8%. The sample's time point: persistent/refractory GD, antithyroid drugs over 5 years with positive TRAb. The authors made the TCR library using RNA they extracted from PBMCs. The record originates from a study of regulatory T cells in long-lasting Graves disease.

The receptor comes from a female donor with Graves disease. The sequencing used peripheral blood mononuclear cells (PBMCs), collected when the disease was refractory, from a patient treated with antithyroid drugs. The chain couples TRBV7-6 to TRBJ2-1; no reliable D call. DNA of the CDR3: TGTGCCAGCAGCTTAGGAAATAGCATCTACAATGAGCAGTTCTTC. Translated, it gives CASSLGNSIYNEQFF.